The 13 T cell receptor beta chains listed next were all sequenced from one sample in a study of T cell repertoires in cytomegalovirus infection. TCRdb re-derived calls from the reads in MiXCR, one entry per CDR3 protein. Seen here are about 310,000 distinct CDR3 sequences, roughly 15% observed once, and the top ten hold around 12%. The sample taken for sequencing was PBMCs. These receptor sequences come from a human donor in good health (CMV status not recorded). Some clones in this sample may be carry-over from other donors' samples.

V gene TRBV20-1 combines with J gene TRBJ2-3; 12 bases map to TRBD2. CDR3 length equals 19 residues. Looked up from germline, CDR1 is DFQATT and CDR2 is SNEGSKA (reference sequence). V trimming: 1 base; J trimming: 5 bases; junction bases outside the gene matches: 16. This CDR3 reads CSARVKGLAGGPGLDTQYF. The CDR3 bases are TGCAGTGCTAGAGTGAAGGGGCTAGCGGGGGGGCCGGGGTTAGATACGCAGTATTTT.

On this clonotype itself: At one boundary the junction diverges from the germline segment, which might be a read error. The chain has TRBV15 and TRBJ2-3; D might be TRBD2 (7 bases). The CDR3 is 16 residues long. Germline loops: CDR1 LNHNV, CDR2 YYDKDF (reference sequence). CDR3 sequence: CATSGEGGYSTDTQYF. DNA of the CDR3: TGTGCCACCAGCGGAGAGGGGGGGTATAGCACAGATACGCAGTATTTT.

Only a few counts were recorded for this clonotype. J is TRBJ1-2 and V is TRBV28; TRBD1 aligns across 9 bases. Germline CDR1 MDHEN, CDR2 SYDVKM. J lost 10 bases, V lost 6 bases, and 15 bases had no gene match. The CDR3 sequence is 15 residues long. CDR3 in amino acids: CASRDPAGTGRAYTF. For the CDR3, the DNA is TGTGCCAGCAGAGACCCGGCCGGGACAGGGAGGGCCTACACCTTC.

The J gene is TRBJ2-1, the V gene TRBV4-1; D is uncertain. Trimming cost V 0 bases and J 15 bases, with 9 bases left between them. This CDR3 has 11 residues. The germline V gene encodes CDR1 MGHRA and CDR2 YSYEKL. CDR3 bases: TGCGCCAGCAGCCAAGAAGAAGAGACGTTCTTC. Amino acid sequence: CASSQEEETFF.

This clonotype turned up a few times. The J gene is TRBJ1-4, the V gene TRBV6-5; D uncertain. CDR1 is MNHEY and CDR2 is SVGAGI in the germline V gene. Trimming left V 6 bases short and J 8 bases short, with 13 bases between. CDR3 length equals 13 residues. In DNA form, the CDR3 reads TGTGCCAGCAGCCTGGTTAACGGGGAAAAACTGTTTTTT. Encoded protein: CASSLVNGEKLFF.

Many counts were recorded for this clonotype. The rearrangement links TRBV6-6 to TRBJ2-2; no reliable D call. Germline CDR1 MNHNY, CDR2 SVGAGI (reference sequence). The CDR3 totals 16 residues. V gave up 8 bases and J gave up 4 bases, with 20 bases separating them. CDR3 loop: CASDHHYEDLTGELFF. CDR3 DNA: TGTGCCAGCGACCACCACTACGAGGACCTCACCGGGGAGCTGTTTTTT.

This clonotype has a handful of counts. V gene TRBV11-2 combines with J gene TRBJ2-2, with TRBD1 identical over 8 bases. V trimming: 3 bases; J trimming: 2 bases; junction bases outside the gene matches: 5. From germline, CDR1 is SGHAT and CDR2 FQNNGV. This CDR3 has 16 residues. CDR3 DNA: TGTGCCAGCAGCTTTAGGACAGGGAGAAACACCGGGGAGCTGTTTTTT. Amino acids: CASSFRTGRNTGELFF.

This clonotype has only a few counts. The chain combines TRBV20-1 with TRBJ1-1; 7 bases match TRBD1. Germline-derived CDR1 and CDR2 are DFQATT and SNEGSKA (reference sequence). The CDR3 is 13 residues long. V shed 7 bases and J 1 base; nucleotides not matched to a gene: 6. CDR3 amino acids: CSGQTGKNTEAFF. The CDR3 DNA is TGCAGTGGTCAGACAGGGAAGAACACTGAAGCTTTCTTT.

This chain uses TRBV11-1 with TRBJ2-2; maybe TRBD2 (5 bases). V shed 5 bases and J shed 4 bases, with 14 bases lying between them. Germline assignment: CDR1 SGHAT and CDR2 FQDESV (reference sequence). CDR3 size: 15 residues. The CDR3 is CASSPREGSTGELFF. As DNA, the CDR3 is TGTGCCAGCAGCCCTCGGGAAGGGAGCACCGGGGAGCTGTTTTTT.

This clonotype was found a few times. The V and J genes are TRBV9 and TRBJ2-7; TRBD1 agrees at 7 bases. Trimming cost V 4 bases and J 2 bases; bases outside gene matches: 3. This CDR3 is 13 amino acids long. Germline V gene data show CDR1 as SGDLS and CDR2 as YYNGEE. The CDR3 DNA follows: TGTGCCAGCAGCAAAGGGACAGCCTACGAGCAGTACTTC. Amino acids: CASSKGTAYEQYF.

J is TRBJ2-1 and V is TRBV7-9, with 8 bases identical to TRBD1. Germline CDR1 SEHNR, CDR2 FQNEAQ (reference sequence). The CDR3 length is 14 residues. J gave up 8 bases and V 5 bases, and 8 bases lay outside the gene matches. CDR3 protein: CASSPRQGYDEQFF. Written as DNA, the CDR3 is TGTGCCAGCAGCCCGCGACAGGGGTACGATGAGCAGTTCTTC.

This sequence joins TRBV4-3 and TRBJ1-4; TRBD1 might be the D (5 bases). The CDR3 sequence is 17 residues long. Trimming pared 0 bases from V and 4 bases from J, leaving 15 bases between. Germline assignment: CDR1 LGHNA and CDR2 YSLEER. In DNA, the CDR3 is TGCGCCAGCAGCCAAGACGCGGCAGGGAGGAGTAATGAAAAACTGTTTTTT. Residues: CASSQDAAGRSNEKLFF.

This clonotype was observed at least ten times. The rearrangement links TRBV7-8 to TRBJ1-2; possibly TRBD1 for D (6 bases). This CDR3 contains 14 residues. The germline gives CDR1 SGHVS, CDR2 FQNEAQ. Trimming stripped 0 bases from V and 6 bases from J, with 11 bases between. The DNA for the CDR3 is TGTGCCAGCAGCTTAGCGCAGGGGCGGGATGGCTACACCTTC. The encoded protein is CASSLAQGRDGYTF.